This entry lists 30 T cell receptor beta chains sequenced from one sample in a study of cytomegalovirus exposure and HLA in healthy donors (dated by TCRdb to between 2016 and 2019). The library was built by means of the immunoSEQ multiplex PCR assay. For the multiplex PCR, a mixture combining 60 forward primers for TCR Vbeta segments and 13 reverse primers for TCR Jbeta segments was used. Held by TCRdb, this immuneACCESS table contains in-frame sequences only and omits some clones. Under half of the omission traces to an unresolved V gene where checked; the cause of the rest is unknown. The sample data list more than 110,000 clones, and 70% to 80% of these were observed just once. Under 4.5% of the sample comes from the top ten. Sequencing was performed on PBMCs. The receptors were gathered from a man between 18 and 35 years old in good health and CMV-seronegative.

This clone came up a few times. Here the CDR3 reads CASSVSGNYEQYF. DNA of the CDR3: TGTGCCAGCAGTGTATCAGGAAACTACGAGCAGTACTTC. The rearrangement joins TRBV28 to TRBJ2-7; D not certain. Germline V lookup: CDR1 MDHEN, CDR2 SYDVKM. CDR3 size: 13 residues. V lost 5 bases, J lost 3 bases, and 11 bases lay in between.

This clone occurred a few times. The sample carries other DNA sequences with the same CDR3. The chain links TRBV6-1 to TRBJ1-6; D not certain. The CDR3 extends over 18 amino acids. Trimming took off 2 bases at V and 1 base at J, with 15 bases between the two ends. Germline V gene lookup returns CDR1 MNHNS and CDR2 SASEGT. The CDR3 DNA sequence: TGTGCCAGCAGTGAACGTCAACAGAGTAAATCCTATAATTCACCCCTCCACTTT. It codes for CASSERQQSKSYNSPLHF.

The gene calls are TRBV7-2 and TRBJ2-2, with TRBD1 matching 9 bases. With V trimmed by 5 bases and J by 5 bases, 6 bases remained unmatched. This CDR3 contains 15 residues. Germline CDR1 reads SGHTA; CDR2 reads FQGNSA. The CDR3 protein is CASSPGTGITGELFF. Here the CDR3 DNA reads TGTGCCAGCAGCCCTGGGACAGGGATAACCGGGGAGCTGTTTTTT. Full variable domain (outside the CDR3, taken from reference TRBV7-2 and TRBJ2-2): GAGVSQSPSNKVTEKGKDVELRCDPISGHTALYWYRQSLGQGLEFLIYFQGNSAPDKSGLPSDRFSAERTGGSVSTLTIQRTQQEDSAVYLCASSPGTGITGELFFGEGSRLTVL.

In DNA form, the CDR3 reads TGTGCCAGCAGTGTATACTCGGACAGGGGTTACGAGCAGTACTTC. It specifies CASSVYSDRGYEQYF. The chain has TRBV6-5 and TRBJ2-7, with 9 bases that match TRBD1. From germline, CDR1 is MNHEY and CDR2 SVGAGI. Trimming cost V 5 bases and J 4 bases; bases outside gene matches: 9. CDR3 size: 15 residues.

CDR3 protein: CAISPVEGSDTQYF. Here the CDR3 DNA reads TGTGCCATCAGCCCCGTAGAGGGTTCAGATACGCAGTATTTT. This rearrangement joins TRBV10-3 to TRBJ2-3; maybe TRBD2 (5 bases). The ends were cut back, 6 bases at V and 4 bases at J, with 14 bases in the middle. The CDR3 has 14 residues. CDR1 ENHRY and CDR2 SYGVKD come from the germline V gene.

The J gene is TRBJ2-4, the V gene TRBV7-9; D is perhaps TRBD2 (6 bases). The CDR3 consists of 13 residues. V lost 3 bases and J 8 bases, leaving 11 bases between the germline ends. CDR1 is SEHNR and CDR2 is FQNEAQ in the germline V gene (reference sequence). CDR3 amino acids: CASSFGPGDIQYF. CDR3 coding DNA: TGTGCCAGCAGCTTCGGCCCGGGGGACATTCAGTACTTC.

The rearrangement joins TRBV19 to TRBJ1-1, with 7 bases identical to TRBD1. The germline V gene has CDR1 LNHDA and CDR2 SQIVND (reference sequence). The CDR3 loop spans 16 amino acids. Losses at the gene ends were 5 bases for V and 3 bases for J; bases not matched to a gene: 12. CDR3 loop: CASSGGTALPDTEAFF. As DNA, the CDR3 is TGTGCCAGTAGTGGGGGGACAGCCTTACCGGACACTGAAGCTTTCTTT. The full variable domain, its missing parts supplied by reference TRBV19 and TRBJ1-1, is DGGITQSPKYLFRKEGQNVTLSCEQNLNHDAMYWYRQDPGQGLRLIYYSQIVNDFQKGDIAEGYSVSREKKESFPLTVTSAQKNPTAFYLCASSGGTALPDTEAFFGQGTRLTVV.

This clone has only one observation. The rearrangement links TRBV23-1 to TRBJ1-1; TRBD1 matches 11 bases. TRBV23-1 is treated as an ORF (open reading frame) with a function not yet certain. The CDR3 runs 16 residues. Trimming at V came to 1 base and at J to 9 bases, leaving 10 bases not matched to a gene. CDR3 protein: CASSQFPPGQGEQAFF. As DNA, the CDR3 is TGCGCCAGCAGTCAATTTCCTCCGGGACAGGGGGAACAAGCTTTCTTT.

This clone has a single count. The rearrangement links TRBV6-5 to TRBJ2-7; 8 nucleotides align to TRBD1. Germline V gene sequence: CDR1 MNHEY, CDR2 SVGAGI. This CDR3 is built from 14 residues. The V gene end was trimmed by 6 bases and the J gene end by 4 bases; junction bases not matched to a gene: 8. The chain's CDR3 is CASSRGQGLYEQYF. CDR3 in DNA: TGTGCCAGCAGCCGCGGACAGGGTTTGTACGAGCAGTACTTC.

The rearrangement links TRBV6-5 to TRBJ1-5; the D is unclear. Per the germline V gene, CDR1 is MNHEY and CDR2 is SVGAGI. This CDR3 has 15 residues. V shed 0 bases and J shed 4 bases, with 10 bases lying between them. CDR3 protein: CASSYSMGSNQPQHF. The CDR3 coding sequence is TGTGCCAGCAGTTACTCGATGGGGAGTAATCAGCCCCAGCATTTT.

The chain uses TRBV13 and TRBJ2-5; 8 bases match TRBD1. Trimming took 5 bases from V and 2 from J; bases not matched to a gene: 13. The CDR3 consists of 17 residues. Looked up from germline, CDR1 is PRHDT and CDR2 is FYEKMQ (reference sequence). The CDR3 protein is CASSLRTGKGSQETQYF. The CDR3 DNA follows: TGTGCCAGCAGCCTGCGGACAGGGAAAGGATCTCAAGAGACCCAGTACTTC.

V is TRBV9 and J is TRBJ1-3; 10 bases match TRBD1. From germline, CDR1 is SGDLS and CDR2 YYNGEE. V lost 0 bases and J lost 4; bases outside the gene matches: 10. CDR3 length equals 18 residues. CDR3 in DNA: TGTGCCAGCAGCGTAGCGGGACAGGGGACCGGTCCCGGAAACACCATATATTTT. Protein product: CASSVAGQGTGPGNTIYF.

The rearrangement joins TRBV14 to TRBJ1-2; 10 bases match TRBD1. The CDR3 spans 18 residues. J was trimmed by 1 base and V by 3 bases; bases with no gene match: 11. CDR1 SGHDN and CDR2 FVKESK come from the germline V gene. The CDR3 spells CASSQVSGTGVFNYGYTF. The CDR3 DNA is TGTGCCAGCAGCCAGGTCTCCGGGACAGGGGTTTTTAACTATGGCTACACCTTC.

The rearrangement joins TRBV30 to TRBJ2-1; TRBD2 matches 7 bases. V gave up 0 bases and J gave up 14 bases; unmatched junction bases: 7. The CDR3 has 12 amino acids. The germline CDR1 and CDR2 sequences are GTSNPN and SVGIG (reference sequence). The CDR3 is CAWSVGEGPKFF. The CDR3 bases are TGTGCCTGGAGTGTCGGGGAGGGCCCCAAGTTCTTC.

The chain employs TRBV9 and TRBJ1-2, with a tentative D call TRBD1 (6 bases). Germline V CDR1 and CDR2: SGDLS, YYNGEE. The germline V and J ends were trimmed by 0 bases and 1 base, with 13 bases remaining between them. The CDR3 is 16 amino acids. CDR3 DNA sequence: TGTGCCAGCAGCGTAGCTCGGGCAGGGGATAACTATGGCTACACCTTC. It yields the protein CASSVARAGDNYGYTF. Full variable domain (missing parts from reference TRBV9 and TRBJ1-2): DSGVTQTPKHLITATGQRVTLRCSPRSGDLSVYWYQQSLDQGLQFLIQYYNGEERAKGNILERFSAQQFPDLHSELNLSSLELGDSALYFCASSVARAGDNYGYTFGSGTRLTVV.

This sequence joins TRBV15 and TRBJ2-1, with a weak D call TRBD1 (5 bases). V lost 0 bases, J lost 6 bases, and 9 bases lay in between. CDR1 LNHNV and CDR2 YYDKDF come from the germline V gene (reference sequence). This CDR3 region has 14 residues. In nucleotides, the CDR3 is TGTGCCACCAGCAGAGATTTGGACACCAATGAGCAGTTCTTC. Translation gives CATSRDLDTNEQFF.

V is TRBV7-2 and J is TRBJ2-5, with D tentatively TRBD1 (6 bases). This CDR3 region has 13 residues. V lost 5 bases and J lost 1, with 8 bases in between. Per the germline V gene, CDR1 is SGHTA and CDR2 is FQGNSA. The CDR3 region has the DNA TGTGCCAGCAGCACAGGGACCCAAGAGACCCAGTACTTC. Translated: CASSTGTQETQYF.

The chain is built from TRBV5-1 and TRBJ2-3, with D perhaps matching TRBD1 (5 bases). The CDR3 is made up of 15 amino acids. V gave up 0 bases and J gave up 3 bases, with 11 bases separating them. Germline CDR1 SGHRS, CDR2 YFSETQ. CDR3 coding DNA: TGCGCCAGCAGCTTGGGACAGATAGGGACAGATACGCAGTATTTT. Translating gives CASSLGQIGTDTQYF.

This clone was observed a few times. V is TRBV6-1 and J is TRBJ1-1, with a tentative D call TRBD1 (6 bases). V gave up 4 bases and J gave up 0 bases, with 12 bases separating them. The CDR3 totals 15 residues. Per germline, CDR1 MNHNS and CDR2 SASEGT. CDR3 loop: CASSVDRSMNTEAFF. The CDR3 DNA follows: TGTGCCAGCAGTGTGGACAGAAGCATGAACACTGAAGCTTTCTTT.

CDR3 sequence: CASSYQPGVRTEAFF. The CDR3 DNA reads as TGTGCCAGCAGCTACCAGCCGGGGGTTAGGACTGAAGCTTTCTTT. The V gene is TRBV5-6, the J gene TRBJ1-1, with D perhaps TRBD1 (5 bases). The CDR3 is made up of 15 amino acids. CDR1 is SGHDT, CDR2 YYEEEE, per germline. The V and J ends lost 3 bases and 5 bases respectively, with 17 bases between them. Using reference TRBV5-6 and TRBJ1-1 for the parts outside the CDR3, the full variable domain is DAGVTQSPTHLIKTRGQQVTLRCSPKSGHDTVSWYQQALGQGPQFIFQYYEEEERQRGNFPDRFSGHQFPNYSSELNVNALLLGDSALYLCASSYQPGVRTEAFFGQGTRLTVV.

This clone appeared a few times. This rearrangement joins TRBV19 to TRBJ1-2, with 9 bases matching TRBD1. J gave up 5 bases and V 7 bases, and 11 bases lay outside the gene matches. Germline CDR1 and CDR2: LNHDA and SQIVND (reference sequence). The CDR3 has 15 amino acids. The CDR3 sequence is CASTTPGQGGYGYTF. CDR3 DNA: TGTGCCAGTACCACCCCGGGACAGGGAGGGTATGGCTACACCTTC.

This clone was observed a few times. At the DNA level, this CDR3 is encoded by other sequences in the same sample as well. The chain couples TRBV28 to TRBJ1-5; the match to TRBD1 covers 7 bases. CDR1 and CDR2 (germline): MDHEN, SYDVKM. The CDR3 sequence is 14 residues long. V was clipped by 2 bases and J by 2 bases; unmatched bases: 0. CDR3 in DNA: TGTGCCAGCAGTTTAGGACAGGGCAATCAGCCCCAGCATTTT. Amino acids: CASSLGQGNQPQHF.

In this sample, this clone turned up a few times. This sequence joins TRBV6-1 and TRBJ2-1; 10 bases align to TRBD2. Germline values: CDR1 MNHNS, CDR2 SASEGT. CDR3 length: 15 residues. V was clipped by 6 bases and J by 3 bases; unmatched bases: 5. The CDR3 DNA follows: TGTGCCAGCAGAGACCGGACTAGCGGCTACAATGAGCAGTTCTTC. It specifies CASRDRTSGYNEQFF.

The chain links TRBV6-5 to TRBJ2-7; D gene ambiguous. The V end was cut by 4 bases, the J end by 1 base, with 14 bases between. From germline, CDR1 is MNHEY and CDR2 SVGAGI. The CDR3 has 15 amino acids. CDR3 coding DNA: TGTGCCAGCAGTTCCCTTCACGGAGATTCCTACGAGCAGTACTTC. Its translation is CASSSLHGDSYEQYF.

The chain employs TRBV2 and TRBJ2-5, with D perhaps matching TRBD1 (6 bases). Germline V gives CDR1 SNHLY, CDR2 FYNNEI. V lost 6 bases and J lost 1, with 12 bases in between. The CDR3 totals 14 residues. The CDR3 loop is CASRVTGVQETQYF. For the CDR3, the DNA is TGTGCCAGCAGGGTGACAGGAGTCCAAGAGACCCAGTACTTC.

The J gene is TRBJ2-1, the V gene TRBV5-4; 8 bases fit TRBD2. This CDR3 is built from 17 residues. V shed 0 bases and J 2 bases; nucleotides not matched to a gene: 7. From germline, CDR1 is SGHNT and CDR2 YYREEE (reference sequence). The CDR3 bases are TGTGCCAGCAGCTTGGGTTCGCCGGGAGGGCCCTACAATGAGCAGTTCTTC. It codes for CASSLGSPGGPYNEQFF.

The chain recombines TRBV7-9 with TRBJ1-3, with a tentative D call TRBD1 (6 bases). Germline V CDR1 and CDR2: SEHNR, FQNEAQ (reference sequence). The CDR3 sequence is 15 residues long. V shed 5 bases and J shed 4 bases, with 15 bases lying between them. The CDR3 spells CASSDTTGIGNTIYF. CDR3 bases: TGTGCCAGCAGCGACACAACAGGGATCGGAAACACCATATATTTT.

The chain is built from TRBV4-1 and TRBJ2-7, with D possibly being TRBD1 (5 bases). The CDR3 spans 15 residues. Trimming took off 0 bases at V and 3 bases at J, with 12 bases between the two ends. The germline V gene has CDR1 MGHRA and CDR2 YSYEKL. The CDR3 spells CASSQEGVRSYEQYF. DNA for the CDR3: TGCGCCAGCAGCCAAGAAGGGGTGAGAAGCTACGAGCAGTACTTC.

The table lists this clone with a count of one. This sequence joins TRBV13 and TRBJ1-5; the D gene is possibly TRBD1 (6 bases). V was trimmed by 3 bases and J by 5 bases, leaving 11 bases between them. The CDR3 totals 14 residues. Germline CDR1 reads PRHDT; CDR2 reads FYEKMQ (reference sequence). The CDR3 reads CASSFSGVDQPQHF. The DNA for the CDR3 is TGTGCCAGCAGCTTCTCAGGGGTCGATCAGCCCCAGCATTTT.

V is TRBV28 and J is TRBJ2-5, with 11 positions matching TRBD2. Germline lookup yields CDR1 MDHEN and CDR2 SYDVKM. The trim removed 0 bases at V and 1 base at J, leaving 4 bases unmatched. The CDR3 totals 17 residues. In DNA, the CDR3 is TGTGCCAGCAGTTTATGGGCTAGCGGGAGGCTCCAAGAGACCCAGTACTTC. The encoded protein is CASSLWASGRLQETQYF.